This TCR beta chain is from a study of beta chain features in type 1 diabetes. Whole-study context: Healthy donors and patients had similar age, gender and cell yields.

Expressed TCRB transcripts were sequenced, since all the RNA that had been isolated was reverse transcribed. Sequencing used immunoSEQ multiplex PCR; TCRdb keeps in-frame clones, though not all of them. In the table there are approximately 50,000 clones, about 40% of which are singletons. General study points: For Type 1 diabetes patients, all four CD4+ subsets carried TCRB CDR3s that were moderately but significantly shorter. In patients and controls equally, PCR might favor templates that are shorter. VDJ junctions from patients with type 1 diabetes contained fewer insertions and more deletions.

Sampling consisted of one heparinised blood draw per donor, averaging roughly 110 mL. Note on this clone: Its target is unknown.

This CDR3 comprises 15 residues. Trimming stripped 3 bases from V and 4 bases from J, with 16 bases between. Germline CDR1 MDHEN, CDR2 SYDVKM. The J gene is TRBJ2-7, the V gene TRBV28; D is possibly TRBD2 (6 bases). The sequenced material came from Tregs from blood. This clonotype was obtained from a man aged 25 to 40 with type 1 diabetes. CDR3 loop: CASSFGGPKLYEQYF. The CDR3, as DNA: TGTGCCAGCAGTTTCGGGGGACCGAAACTTTACGAGCAGTACTTC.